These 7 T cell receptor beta chains came from one sample sequenced in a study of T cells in Graves' hyperthyroidism and ophthalmopathy. RNA transcripts provided the source from which TCR beta CDR3 regions were amplified. A set of HTBI primers served as the primers for a first-round RT-PCR of the TCR CDR3. Each CDR3 protein gets one entry after TCRdb re-called the multiplex PCR reads with MiXCR. This table has 550,000 to 650,000 distinct CDR3 sequences, 13% to 15% appearing once. Sequences were obtained from blood. Receptor source: a middle-aged woman with Graves' hyperthyroidism.

At least ten counts were recorded for this clonotype. V and J are TRBV12-3 or TRBV12-4 and TRBJ2-3; no firm D call. The CDR3 is 14 amino acids. The V gene lost 2 bases and the J gene lost 3 bases, with 9 bases spanning the gap. The CDR3 reads CASSLWAITDTQYF. DNA for the CDR3: TGTGCCAGCAGTTTATGGGCAATTACAGATACGCAGTATTTT.

The chain is built from TRBV5-1 and TRBJ1-6, with D perhaps matching TRBD1 (5 bases). Looked up from germline, CDR1 is SGHRS and CDR2 is YFSETQ. The CDR3 has 14 residues. The V and J ends lost 5 bases and 8 bases respectively, with 14 bases between them. The CDR3: CASSDLTGDSPLHF. In nucleotides, the CDR3 is TGCGCCAGCAGTGACCTAACAGGAGATTCACCCCTCCACTTT.

Comment on this clonotype: Given a much more abundant clone one base away, this may be a read error. This rearrangement joins TRBV12-3 or TRBV12-4 to TRBJ2-7; no clear D. Trimming left V 6 bases short and J 5 bases short, with 11 bases between. The CDR3 has 12 residues. The CDR3 DNA is TGTGCCAGCAGCCCCTTCCTCCACGAGCAGTACTTC. This translates into CASSPFLHEQYF.

This clonotype occurred many times. Written as DNA, the CDR3 is TGTGCCATCAGTGAACAGGAATTCGACGAGCAGTACTTC. Amino acids: CAISEQEFDEQYF. This chain links TRBV10-3 with TRBJ2-7; maybe TRBD1 (5 bases). This CDR3 has 13 amino acids. Trimming left V 3 bases short and J 5 bases short, with 11 bases between. Germline-derived CDR1 and CDR2 are ENHRY and SYGVKD.

The gene calls are TRBV6-1 and TRBJ2-7; D remains unclear. The CDR3 sequence is 16 residues long. With 5 bases removed from V and 6 bases from J, the gap between germline ends came to 23 bases. Germline V gives CDR1 MNHNS, CDR2 SASEGT. CDR3 sequence: CASSPYSKLTRSEQYF. The CDR3 DNA is TGTGCCAGCAGTCCTTATTCCAAACTTACACGTTCCGAGCAGTACTTC.

This clonotype was seen many times. V is TRBV12-3 or TRBV12-4 and J is TRBJ1-5; possible D gene TRBD1, 6 bases. The germline V and J ends were trimmed by 3 bases and 1 base, with 10 bases remaining between them. The CDR3 is 15 residues long. The DNA for the CDR3 is TGTGCCAGCAGTTTTACGGGGGCGAGCAATCAGCCCCAGCATTTT. Amino acids: CASSFTGASNQPQHF.

The chain is built from TRBV5-1 and TRBJ2-1; maybe TRBD2 (5 bases). The CDR3 has 15 amino acids. The V and J ends lost 4 bases and 6 bases respectively, with 17 bases between them. Germline CDR1 SGHRS, CDR2 YFSETQ. The chain's CDR3 is CASSPTPTEGNEQFF. CDR3 coding DNA: TGCGCCAGCAGCCCAACTCCCACAGAGGGCAATGAGCAGTTCTTC. The whole variable domain, remainder taken from reference TRBV5-1 and TRBJ2-1, is KAGVTQTPRYLIKTRGQQVTLSCSPISGHRSVSWYQQTPGQGLQFLFEYFSETQRNKGNFPGRFSGRQFSNSRSEMNVSTLELGDSALYLCASSPTPTEGNEQFFGPGTRLTVL.